The rows below give T cell receptor beta chains drawn from one sample of a study of blood T cell repertoires in COVID-19. Measured with immunoSEQ multiplex PCR; TCRdb has only the in-frame clones, and not every one. This table holds 75,000 to 100,000 clones, roughly 90% found once. Material: peripheral blood. The receptors here all came from a man older than 75 with acute or convalescent COVID-19. Both conserved end residues are part of each CDR3. The D gene is left open where the match is weak. A clone size is listed for some rows: how often the clone was seen (once, few, many), or a class if it is expanded.

V: TRBV7-2
length: 14
J: TRBJ2-7
size: -
D: -
DNA: TGTGCCAGCAGCTACGGGACTCCCCCCAACGAGCAGTACTTC
CDR3: CASSYGTPPNEQYF

V: TRBV5-4
length: 14
J: TRBJ1-1
size: -
D: -
DNA: TGTGCCAGCAGCCCCGGGAGTTTGAACACTGAAGCTTTCTTT
CDR3: CASSPGSLNTEAFF

V: TRBV28
length: 15
J: TRBJ1-2
size: few
D: TRBD1
DNA: TGTGCCAGCAGTACCGCGGACAGGATTAACTATGGCTACACCTTC
CDR3: CASSTADRINYGYTF

V: TRBV28
length: 11
J: TRBJ1-1
size: -
D: -
DNA: TGTGCCACCACAGGGCACACTGAAGCTTTCTTT
CDR3: CATTGHTEAFF

V: TRBV10-3
length: 13
J: TRBJ1-3
size: -
D: TRBD1
DNA: TGTGCCATCAAAACAGGGGGTGGAAACACCATATATTTT
CDR3: CAIKTGGGNTIYF

V: TRBV28
length: 17
J: TRBJ2-1
size: -
D: TRBD2
DNA: TGTGCCAGCAGTTTGGGGGGGAGGGCCTCCTCCTACAATGAGCAGTTCTTC
CDR3: CASSLGGRASSYNEQFF

V: TRBV29-1
length: 14
J: TRBJ2-1
size: -
D: TRBD2
DNA: TGCAGCGTTCTAGCGGGAGTTAGCAACAATGAGCAGTTCTTC
CDR3: CSVLAGVSNNEQFF

V: TRBV6-2/TRBV6-3
length: 17
J: TRBJ1-4
size: -
D: TRBD1
DNA: TGTGCCAGCAGCGGGCCTAACAGGGGCGCAAGTCGTGAAAAACTGTTTTTT
CDR3: CASSGPNRGASREKLFF

V: TRBV24-1
length: 15
J: TRBJ2-1
size: -
D: -
DNA: TGTGCCACCAGTGATCTTGCGGCTAATTACAATGAGCAGTTCTTC
CDR3: CATSDLAANYNEQFF

V: TRBV4-2
length: 16
J: TRBJ2-3
size: -
D: TRBD2
DNA: TGTGCCAGCAGCCAAGTAGGACTAGGATCCACAGATACGCAGTATTTT
CDR3: CASSQVGLGSTDTQYF

V: TRBV5-5
length: 14
J: TRBJ2-7
size: -
D: -
DNA: TGTGCCAGCAGCTTGTCACTAGTCCCCTACGAGCAGTACTTC
CDR3: CASSLSLVPYEQYF

V: TRBV28
length: 17
J: TRBJ1-6
size: -
D: -
DNA: TGTGCCAGCAGTTTTATCAAGCAGGGATTCTATAATTCACCCCTCCACTTT
CDR3: CASSFIKQGFYNSPLHF

V: TRBV30
length: 17
J: TRBJ2-1
size: -
D: TRBD2
DNA: TGTGCCTGGAGTGGCGGACTAGCGGGAGTTTCCTACAATGAGCAGTTCTTC
CDR3: CAWSGGLAGVSYNEQFF

V: TRBV30
length: 13
J: TRBJ2-7
size: -
D: -
DNA: TGTGCCTGGAGTGTACTAATTGAGGCGGGTCAGTACTTC
CDR3: CAWSVLIEAGQYF

V: TRBV11-2
length: 14
J: TRBJ2-7
size: -
D: TRBD1
DNA: TGTGCCAGCAGCTTAGGGGACAGGGGCTACGAGCAGTACTTC
CDR3: CASSLGDRGYEQYF

V: TRBV6-1
length: 15
J: TRBJ2-7
size: few
D: TRBD2
DNA: TGTGCCAGCAGTGAAGTCCGGGGGGAAGGGTACGAGCAGTACTTC
CDR3: CASSEVRGEGYEQYF

V: TRBV14
length: 13
J: TRBJ1-1
size: few
D: -
DNA: TGTGCCAGCAGGCGAGGGAGGAACACTGAAGCTTTCTTT
CDR3: CASRRGRNTEAFF

V: TRBV19
length: 15
J: TRBJ1-3
size: -
D: -
DNA: TGTGCCAGTAGTATCCGGAGAGACTCTGGAAACACCATATATTTT
CDR3: CASSIRRDSGNTIYF

V: TRBV27
length: 16
J: TRBJ2-1
size: -
D: TRBD2
DNA: TGTGCCAGCAGTTCCCGGGGGGTAGCGGGAATGAATGAGCAGTTCTTC
CDR3: CASSSRGVAGMNEQFF

V: TRBV19
length: 17
J: TRBJ2-7
size: -
D: -
DNA: TGTGCCAGTAGTAGCATATCTGGGGCAGGGGGGACCTACGAGCAGTACTTC
CDR3: CASSSISGAGGTYEQYF

V: TRBV13
length: 15
J: TRBJ2-7
size: few
D: TRBD2
DNA: TGTGCCAGCAGCCAGGGACTACCTAGCTCCTACGAGCAGTACTTC
CDR3: CASSQGLPSSYEQYF

V: TRBV2
length: 15
J: TRBJ1-6
size: few
D: -
DNA: TGTGCCAGCAGTCCCAGGGAAGGGGGAAATTCACCCCTCCACTTT
CDR3: CASSPREGGNSPLHF

V: TRBV28
length: 12
J: TRBJ1-6
size: -
D: -
DNA: TGTGCCAGCAGTTCCTTGGGCTCACCCCTCCACTTT
CDR3: CASSSLGSPLHF

V: TRBV4-2
length: 16
J: TRBJ2-2
size: -
D: TRBD2
DNA: TGTGCCAGCAGCTCCCGGGGAGGGTCGAACACCGGGGAGCTGTTTTTT
CDR3: CASSSRGGSNTGELFF

V: TRBV29-1
length: 13
J: TRBJ2-3
size: few
D: TRBD2
DNA: TGCAGCGTTGCCCGGACTAGCTCAGATACGCAGTATTTT
CDR3: CSVARTSSDTQYF

V: TRBV18
length: 16
J: TRBJ2-5
size: -
D: -
DNA: TGTGCCAGCTCACCTTTACCGAGTTCGGGCCAAGAGACCCAGTACTTC
CDR3: CASSPLPSSGQETQYF

V: TRBV15
length: 15
J: TRBJ1-2
size: -
D: -
DNA: TGTGCCACCAGCACCCGTCTGTCGGGAAGTTATGGCTACACCTTC
CDR3: CATSTRLSGSYGYTF

V: TRBV6-2/TRBV6-3
length: 14
J: TRBJ1-5
size: -
D: -
DNA: TGTGCCAGCAGTTACTCGGCGGGGAGTCAGCCCCAGCATTTT
CDR3: CASSYSAGSQPQHF

V: TRBV7-9
length: 14
J: TRBJ1-2
size: -
D: TRBD1
DNA: TGTGCCAGCAGCTCTCGGGACAGGGTCTTTGGCTACACCTTC
CDR3: CASSSRDRVFGYTF